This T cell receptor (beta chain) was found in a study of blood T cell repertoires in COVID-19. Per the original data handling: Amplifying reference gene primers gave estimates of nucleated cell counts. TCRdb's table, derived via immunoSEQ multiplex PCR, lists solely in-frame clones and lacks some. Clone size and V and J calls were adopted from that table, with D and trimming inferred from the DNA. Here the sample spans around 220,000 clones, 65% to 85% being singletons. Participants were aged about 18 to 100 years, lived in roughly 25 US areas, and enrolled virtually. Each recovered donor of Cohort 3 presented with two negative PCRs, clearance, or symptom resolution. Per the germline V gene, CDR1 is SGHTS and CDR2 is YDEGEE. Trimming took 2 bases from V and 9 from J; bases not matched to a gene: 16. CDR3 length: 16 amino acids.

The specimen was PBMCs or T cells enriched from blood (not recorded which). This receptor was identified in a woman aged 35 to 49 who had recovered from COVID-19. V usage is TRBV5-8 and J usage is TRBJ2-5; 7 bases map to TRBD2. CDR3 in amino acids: CASSLNEGGRGTAQYF. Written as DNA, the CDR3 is TGTGCCAGCAGCTTAAACGAAGGCGGGAGAGGAACGGCCCAGTACTTC.